The 9 T cell receptor beta chains given below trace back to one sample, sequenced in a study of T-cell memory formation after mild COVID-19. TCRdb processed the 5' RACE reads anew with MiXCR; each CDR3 protein has one entry. The table records around 400,000 distinct CDR3 sequences, 24% of them present only once. Sequencing was carried out using PBMCs or a T cell subset sorted from them (not recorded which). These receptor sequences come from an adult woman who had mild COVID-19 (a few samples of this study predate the infection). Cell type and time point are not known.

There are many counts of this clonotype. This chain joins TRBV24-1 and TRBJ2-1, with 9 bases fitting TRBD1. The germline gives CDR1 KGHDR, CDR2 SFDVKD. V shed 5 bases, J shed 3 bases, and the junction held 4 bases outside the gene matches. The CDR3 runs to 15 residues. The CDR3 is CATSGGTGFYNEQFF. In DNA, the CDR3 is TGTGCCACCAGTGGCGGGACAGGGTTCTACAATGAGCAGTTCTTC.

The V gene is TRBV7-3, the J gene TRBJ1-1; the D gene is possibly TRBD1 (5 bases). Germline lookup yields CDR1 SGHTA and CDR2 FQGTGA. This CDR3 spans 16 amino acids. V lost 2 bases, J lost 1 base, and 14 bases lay in between. CDR3 loop: CASSLQGAVGNTEAFF. The CDR3 nucleotides are TGTGCCAGCAGCTTACAGGGAGCGGTCGGGAACACTGAAGCTTTCTTT.

This clonotype was observed a handful of times. The chain recombines TRBV12-3 or TRBV12-4 with TRBJ2-2, with D perhaps TRBD2 (6 bases). The CDR3 is made up of 14 amino acids. Trimming took 5 bases from V and 4 from J, leaving 11 bases between them. The CDR3 DNA follows: TGTGCCAGCAGTCTGACGGGGGTCACCGGGGAGCTGTTTTTT. Its protein product is CASSLTGVTGELFF.

The chain combines TRBV2 with TRBJ2-4, with 10 bases identical to TRBD1. This CDR3 is built from 15 residues. The germline CDR1 and CDR2 sequences are SNHLY and FYNNEI. The V and J ends lost 5 bases and 3 bases, in that order; junction bases with no gene match: 4. The CDR3 DNA follows: TGTGCCAGCAGTTGGACAGGGGGTGACAAAAACATTCAGTACTTC. This translates into CASSWTGGDKNIQYF.

This clonotype was seen a few times. V and J are TRBV12-3 or TRBV12-4 and TRBJ2-3; 8 positions match TRBD1. The V and J ends lost 3 bases and 6 bases, in that order; junction bases with no gene match: 8. The CDR3 covers 15 residues. The chain's CDR3 is CASSFRQGRTDTQYF. CDR3 DNA: TGTGCCAGCAGTTTCCGACAGGGGAGGACTGATACGCAGTATTTT.

This clonotype has ten or more counts. The rearrangement joins TRBV20-1 to TRBJ2-7, with a weak D call TRBD1 (7 bases). With 5 bases removed from V and 8 bases from J, the gap between germline ends came to 22 bases. Germline loops: CDR1 DFQATT, CDR2 SNEGSKA (reference sequence). The CDR3 is 14 amino acids. The CDR3 here is CSAEGAREARKQYF. The CDR3 nucleotides are TGCAGTGCTGAGGGGGCCAGGGAGGCAAGGAAGCAGTACTTC.

This clonotype has only a few counts. This sequence joins TRBV6-2 or TRBV6-3 and TRBJ2-7; D gene ambiguous. With 5 bases removed from V and 7 bases from J, the gap between germline ends came to 9 bases. This CDR3 region has 11 residues. From germline, CDR1 is MNHEY and CDR2 SVGEGT. The CDR3, as DNA: TGTGCCAGCAGTCACTACGGGGAGCAGTACTTC. Translating gives CASSHYGEQYF.

As DNA, the CDR3 is TGTGCCATCAGTGAGGCAGGTTTGAGCGAGCAGTACTTC. This encodes CAISEAGLSEQYF. The rearrangement links TRBV10-3 to TRBJ2-7, with D unclear. Germline assignment: CDR1 ENHRY and CDR2 SYGVKD. The CDR3 loop spans 13 amino acids. Trimming took off 2 bases at V and 6 bases at J, with 11 bases between the two ends.

The chain carries TRBV5-1 and TRBJ2-1; 7 bases are shared with TRBD2. CDR1 is SGHRS and CDR2 is YFSETQ in the germline V gene. V gave up 6 bases and J gave up 0 bases; unmatched junction bases: 6. The CDR3 covers 15 residues. The CDR3 spells CASTLSGASYNEQFF. The CDR3 DNA reads TGCGCCAGCACCTTAAGCGGGGCCTCCTACAATGAGCAGTTCTTC.